Listed here is a single T cell receptor beta chain. No antigen is known for it. MiXCR, run by TCRdb on the RT-PCR reads, gives a single entry per CDR3 protein. The profile shows 650,000 to 850,000 distinct CDR3 sequences, approximately 15% of them singletons. The sample comes from a study of response to subunit inactivated influenza vaccine. CDR1 is SGDLS and CDR2 is YYNGEE in the germline V gene. V trimming: 1 base; J trimming: 3 bases; junction bases outside the gene matches: 6. The CDR3 totals 15 residues. Study-level results: It was suggested by the authors that few new T cells are recruited by each seasonal influenza vaccination.

The source is a man aged 50 to 60 who received an inactivated influenza vaccine. V usage is TRBV9 and J usage is TRBJ2-7, with TRBD2 matching 8 bases. The sequences come from PBMCs from blood, collected 14 to 15 days before vaccination. The CDR3 DNA sequence: TGTGCCAGCAGCGTATCGGCGGGAGGCAACTACGAGCAGTACTTC. As protein: CASSVSAGGNYEQYF.